The 18 T cell receptor beta chains reported below all come from one sample, sequenced in a study of naive and memory T cell subsets. The beta constant-region primer was an equimolar mix of two oligonucleotides covering TRBC1 and TRBC2. In TCRdb, the UMI-ligation and nested PCR reads were re-called with MiXCR into one record per CDR3 protein. The sample contains roughly 140,000 distinct CDR3 sequences, around 15% of which appear only once. The sample consisted of naive CD4+ T cells from blood. Every receptor here comes from a human donor in good health.

This clonotype was seen a few times. The gene calls are TRBV4-1 and TRBJ1-2; no definite D call. V gave up 1 base and J gave up 7 bases, with 13 bases separating them. The germline CDR1 and CDR2 sequences are MGHRA and YSYEKL. The CDR3 totals 14 residues. CDR3 sequence: CASSQALQPGGYTF. As DNA, the CDR3 is TGCGCCAGCAGCCAAGCGCTTCAACCGGGTGGCTACACCTTC.

The chain recombines TRBV20-1 with TRBJ2-3; no clear D. V was trimmed by 0 bases and J by 2 bases, leaving 6 bases between them. This CDR3 is 13 amino acids long. CDR1 is DFQATT and CDR2 is SNEGSKA in the germline V gene (reference sequence). CDR3 DNA sequence: TGCAGTGCTAGAGATCAGTTCACAGATACGCAGTATTTT. Translated, it gives CSARDQFTDTQYF.

The CDR3 loop is CAISGQGRYEQYF. CDR3 bases: TGTGCCATCAGTGGACAGGGGAGGTACGAGCAGTACTTC. The chain couples TRBV10-3 to TRBJ2-7; 8 bases match TRBD1. This CDR3 spans 13 amino acids. CDR1 is ENHRY and CDR2 is SYGVKD in the germline V gene. V shed 4 bases and J 4 bases; nucleotides not matched to a gene: 3.

J is TRBJ2-3 and V is TRBV5-1; 7 bases are shared with TRBD1. V shed 2 bases and J 3 bases; nucleotides not matched to a gene: 18. This CDR3 has 19 amino acids. The germline V gene encodes CDR1 SGHRS and CDR2 YFSETQ. The CDR3 loop reads CASSFQGSLWQGDTDTQYF. In nucleotides, the CDR3 is TGCGCCAGCAGCTTCCAAGGGTCCTTGTGGCAGGGGGATACAGATACGCAGTATTTT.

This clonotype was recorded a few times. The chain recombines TRBV29-1 with TRBJ2-7; perhaps TRBD2 as D (7 bases). Germline V gene sequence: CDR1 SQVTM, CDR2 ANQGSEA. V lost 4 bases and J lost 0, with 22 bases in between. This CDR3 has 17 residues. CDR3 in DNA: TGCAGCGTTGCCAGGCCCCCCGGGGGGCTCAGCTCCTACGAGCAGTACTTC. Translated, it gives CSVARPPGGLSSYEQYF.

This clonotype occurred a few times. The V and J genes are TRBV20-1 and TRBJ2-7; D assignment may be TRBD1 or TRBD2 (5 bases each). Germline CDR1 reads DFQATT; CDR2 reads SNEGSKA (reference sequence). This CDR3 is built from 12 residues. Trimming stripped 1 base from V and 4 bases from J, with 8 bases between. CDR3 in amino acids: CSARGGGYEQYF. As DNA, the CDR3 is TGCAGTGCTAGAGGTGGGGGTTACGAGCAGTACTTC.

The rearrangement joins TRBV30 to TRBJ2-5; 9 bases line up with TRBD2. Trimming cost V 0 bases and J 2 bases; bases outside gene matches: 13. The CDR3 runs 18 residues. CDR1 is GTSNPN, CDR2 SVGIG, per germline (reference sequence). CDR3 sequence: CAWSVPAGGVLWQETQYF. The CDR3 nucleotides read TGTGCCTGGAGTGTACCAGCGGGAGGCGTCCTTTGGCAAGAGACCCAGTACTTC.

The chain employs TRBV6-2 or TRBV6-3 and TRBJ2-7, with D maybe TRBD1 (6 bases). Per the germline V gene, CDR1 is MNHEY and CDR2 is SVGEGT. The CDR3 extends over 17 amino acids. V gave up 4 bases and J gave up 4 bases, with 23 bases separating them. This CDR3 reads CASSSLPWTEGQYEQYF. CDR3 DNA sequence: TGTGCCAGCAGTTCACTTCCGTGGACAGAGGGCCAGTACGAGCAGTACTTC.

The gene calls are TRBV7-9 and TRBJ2-3; 7 positions agree with TRBD2. V gave up 2 bases and J gave up 4 bases; unmatched junction bases: 3. The CDR3 is 14 residues long. Per germline, CDR1 SEHNR and CDR2 FQNEAQ (reference sequence). Written as DNA, the CDR3 is TGTGCCAGCAGCTTACAAGCGGGATCAGATACGCAGTATTTT. It is translated as CASSLQAGSDTQYF. The full variable domain, completed using reference TRBV7-9 and TRBJ2-3, is DTGVSQNPRHKITKRGQNVTFRCDPISEHNRLYWYRQTLGQGPEFLTYFQNEAQLEKSRLLSDRFSAERPKGSFSTLEIQRTEQGDSAMYLCASSLQAGSDTQYFGPGTRLTVL.

The chain carries TRBV20-1 and TRBJ1-5; D ambiguous. There are 12 residues in the CDR3. Germline V CDR1 and CDR2: DFQATT, SNEGSKA (reference sequence). The V end lost 1 base, the J end lost 6 bases, and 7 bases lay between the germline ends. The CDR3 loop reads CSARVGFQPQHF. CDR3 in DNA: TGCAGTGCTAGAGTAGGGTTTCAGCCCCAGCATTTT.

This clonotype was seen a handful of times. The CDR3 DNA follows: TGCAGTGCCCTGGACAGGCTGAACACTGAAGCTTTCTTT. This translates into CSALDRLNTEAFF. The V and J genes are TRBV20-1 and TRBJ1-1; 7 nucleotides align to TRBD1. V shed 6 bases, J shed 0 bases, and the junction held 4 bases outside the gene matches. The CDR3 has 13 amino acids. Per germline, CDR1 DFQATT and CDR2 SNEGSKA (reference sequence).

This clonotype has only a few counts. The chain has TRBV5-6 and TRBJ2-1, with 11 bases aligning to TRBD1. The CDR3 runs to 15 residues. Trimming cost V 4 bases and J 3 bases; bases outside gene matches: 3. Germline-derived CDR1 and CDR2 are SGHDT and YYEEEE. The CDR3 DNA reads TGTGCCAGCAGCGGCGGGACAGGGGGCTACAATGAGCAGTTCTTC. As protein: CASSGGTGGYNEQFF. The whole variable domain, filled in from reference TRBV5-6 and TRBJ2-1, reads DAGVTQSPTHLIKTRGQQVTLRCSPKSGHDTVSWYQQALGQGPQFIFQYYEEEERQRGNFPDRFSGHQFPNYSSELNVNALLLGDSALYLCASSGGTGGYNEQFFGPGTRLTVL.

Only a few counts were recorded for this clonotype. The chain couples TRBV20-1 to TRBJ2-3; D not resolved. Deletions cut 4 bases from V and 0 bases from J, with 11 bases between. The CDR3 runs to 14 residues. Germline assignment: CDR1 DFQATT and CDR2 SNEGSKA (reference sequence). In nucleotides, the CDR3 is TGCAGTGCTATTCGCGCGACTAGCACAGATACGCAGTATTTT. This encodes CSAIRATSTDTQYF.

This clonotype was detected only a few times. The chain employs TRBV6-5 and TRBJ2-7, with 8 bases matching TRBD1. V dropped 1 base and J dropped 6; count of bases not matched to a gene: 11. The CDR3 spans 16 residues. Germline CDR1 MNHEY, CDR2 SVGAGI. In DNA, the CDR3 is TGTGCCAGCAGTTACTGGGCGTCCAGGGGGCCGTCCGAGCAGTACTTC. Translation gives CASSYWASRGPSEQYF.

The chain has TRBV5-5 and TRBJ1-5; D possibly corresponds to TRBD1 (6 bases). With 4 bases removed from V and 5 bases from J, the gap between germline ends came to 13 bases. The CDR3 sequence is 14 residues long. In germline, CDR1 is SGHKS, CDR2 YYEKEE (reference sequence). This chain's CDR3 is CASSPGTGYQPQHF. The DNA of the CDR3 is TGTGCCAGCAGCCCTGGAACAGGGTATCAGCCCCAGCATTTT.

The chain couples TRBV12-3 or TRBV12-4 to TRBJ1-2; no firm D call. V shed 3 bases and J shed 4 bases, with 9 bases lying between them. This CDR3 is built from 13 residues. The CDR3 is CASSFDGPYGYTF. For the CDR3, the DNA is TGTGCCAGCAGTTTCGACGGACCCTATGGCTACACCTTC.

The V gene is TRBV20-1, the J gene TRBJ1-1; no reliable D call. The ends were cut back, 6 bases at V and 1 base at J, with 9 bases in the middle. The CDR3 runs to 12 residues. Germline V gene data show CDR1 as DFQATT and CDR2 as SNEGSKA (reference sequence). The chain's CDR3 is CSATQPNTEAFF. CDR3 bases: TGCAGTGCAACACAACCGAACACTGAAGCTTTCTTT.

This clonotype occurred a few times. The chain combines TRBV29-1 with TRBJ2-1; 7 nucleotides line up with TRBD1. The V gene end was trimmed by 5 bases and the J gene end by 5 bases; junction bases not matched to a gene: 6. The CDR3 contains 13 residues. Germline V gives CDR1 SQVTM, CDR2 ANQGSEA. CDR3 DNA sequence: TGCAGCGTTAACCGGGACAGTCACAATGAGCAGTTCTTC. Translating it yields CSVNRDSHNEQFF.